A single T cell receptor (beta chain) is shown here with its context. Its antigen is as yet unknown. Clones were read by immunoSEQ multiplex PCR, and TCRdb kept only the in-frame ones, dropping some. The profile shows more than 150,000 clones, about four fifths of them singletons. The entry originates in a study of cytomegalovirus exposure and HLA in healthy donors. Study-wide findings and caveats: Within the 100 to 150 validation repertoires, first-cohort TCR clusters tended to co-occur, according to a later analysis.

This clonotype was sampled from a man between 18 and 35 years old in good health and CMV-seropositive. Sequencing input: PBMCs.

In DNA form, the CDR3 reads TGTGCCAGCAGCTTAGCGCGACTAGCGGGAGCTGACGAGCAGTACTTC. Encoded protein: CASSLARLAGADEQYF. The chain recombines TRBV7-2 with TRBJ2-7; TRBD2 agrees at 12 bases. Germline CDR1 reads SGHTA; CDR2 reads FQGNSA. The CDR3 covers 16 residues. V trimming: 0 bases; J trimming: 5 bases; junction bases outside the gene matches: 5.